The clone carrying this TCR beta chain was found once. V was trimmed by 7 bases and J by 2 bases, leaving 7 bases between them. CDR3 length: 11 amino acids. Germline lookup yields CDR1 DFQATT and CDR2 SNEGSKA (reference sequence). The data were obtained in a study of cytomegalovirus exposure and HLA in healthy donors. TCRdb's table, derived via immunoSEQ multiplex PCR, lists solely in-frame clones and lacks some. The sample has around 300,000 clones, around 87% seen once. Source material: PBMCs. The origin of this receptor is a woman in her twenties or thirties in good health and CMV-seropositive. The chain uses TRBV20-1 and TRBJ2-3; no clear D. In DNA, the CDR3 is TGCAGTGAAGCAAACACAGATACGCAGTATTTT. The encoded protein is CSEANTDTQYF.